This passage covers 12 T cell receptor beta chains from one sample sequenced in a study of Ad26.COV2.S vaccination and SARS-CoV-2 variants. Repertoires were generated with immunoSEQ multiplex PCR, while TCRdb's copy carries only in-frame clones and drops some. The sample comprises 300,000 to 400,000 clones, around 90% of which are singletons, and under 5% rests with the top ten. The source material was peripheral blood, sampled after recovery from COVID-19. The receptors shown here come from a human donor who had recovered from COVID-19.

The chain has TRBV5-6 and TRBJ2-7, with TRBD1 matching 9 bases. Per germline, CDR1 SGHDT and CDR2 YYEEEE. With V trimmed by 0 bases and J by 7 bases, 11 bases remained unmatched. This CDR3 contains 16 residues. The CDR3 sequence: CASSLAATGGWDEQYF. As DNA, the CDR3 is TGTGCCAGCAGCTTGGCCGCGACAGGGGGGTGGGATGAGCAGTACTTC.

The chain links TRBV14 to TRBJ2-3; D remains ambiguous. The ends were cut back, 5 bases at V and 8 bases at J, with 8 bases in the middle. This CDR3 comprises 11 residues. From germline, CDR1 is SGHDN and CDR2 FVKESK. The CDR3 protein is CASSKDLTQYF. The CDR3 coding sequence is TGTGCCAGCAGCAAGGACCTTACGCAGTATTTT.

This chain connects TRBV2 to TRBJ1-1; tentatively, D is TRBD1 (5 bases). The V end lost 3 bases, the J end lost 2 bases, and 10 bases lay between the germline ends. Germline CDR1 SNHLY, CDR2 FYNNEI. The CDR3 length is 14 residues. CDR3 sequence reads: CASSERGRNTEAFF. The DNA for the CDR3 is TGTGCCAGCAGTGAGAGGGGCAGAAACACTGAAGCTTTCTTT. The full variable domain, rest sourced from reference TRBV2 and TRBJ1-1, is EPEVTQTPSHQVTQMGQEVILRCVPISNHLYFYWYRQILGQKVEFLVSFYNNEISEKSEIFDDQFSVERPDGSNFTLKIRSTKLEDSAMYFCASSERGRNTEAFFGQGTRLTVV.

This chain connects TRBV3-1 (or the pseudogene TRBV3-2) to TRBJ2-1; 9 positions match TRBD1. The CDR3 contains 15 residues. From germline, CDR1 is LGHDT and CDR2 YNNKEL (reference sequence). Trimming removed 6 bases from V and 3 bases from J; junction bases left unmatched: 6. The CDR3 loop is CASRNRGPHYNEQFF. The CDR3 DNA follows: TGTGCCAGCAGAAACAGGGGGCCCCACTACAATGAGCAGTTCTTC.

This clone was seen only a few times. The V gene is TRBV19, the J gene TRBJ2-7, with TRBD1 as a possible D gene (5 bases). V lost 1 base and J lost 3, with 13 bases in between. Germline V gene lookup returns CDR1 LNHDA and CDR2 SQIVND (reference sequence). This CDR3 is 15 amino acids long. As DNA, the CDR3 is TGTGCCAGTAGTATAGTCGACAGCCACATCTACGAGCAGTACTTC. Its protein is CASSIVDSHIYEQYF.

The genes are TRBV11-2 and TRBJ1-1, with 7 bases that match TRBD1. The ends lost 5 bases at V and 2 bases at J; junction bases unmatched: 8. Germline CDR1 and CDR2: SGHAT and FQNNGV. This CDR3 contains 15 residues. DNA of the CDR3: TGTGCCAGCAGCCTGCGTGGGACAGTAAACACTGAAGCTTTCTTT. Translated: CASSLRGTVNTEAFF.

The J gene is TRBJ1-4, the V gene TRBV27, with unresolved D. Germline CDR1 is MNHEY and CDR2 is SMNVEV (reference sequence). V was clipped by 2 bases and J by 5 bases, with 24 bases between them. CDR3 length: 19 residues. The CDR3 nucleotides read TGTGCCAGCAGTTTAGGTAGAGGACGGTCGGCCGATCGCAATGAAAAACTGTTTTTT. Translated: CASSLGRGRSADRNEKLFF. Using reference TRBV27 and TRBJ1-4 for the parts outside the CDR3, the full variable domain is EAQVTQNPRYLITVTGKKLTVTCSQNMNHEYMSWYRQDPGLGLRQIYYSMNVEVTDKGDVPEGYKVSRKEKRNFPLILESPSPNQTSLYFCASSLGRGRSADRNEKLFFGSGTQLSVL.

The rearrangement joins TRBV29-1 to TRBJ1-2; 8 nucleotides match TRBD1. Germline CDR1 is SQVTM and CDR2 is ANQGSEA. Trimming cost V 0 bases and J 8 bases; bases outside gene matches: 14. This CDR3 spans 16 amino acids. The CDR3: CSVEDPRGRTPEGYTF. The CDR3 DNA is TGCAGCGTTGAAGATCCCAGGGGGCGAACCCCCGAGGGCTACACCTTC.

V gene TRBV19 combines with J gene TRBJ1-5; D remains unclear. CDR3 size: 15 residues. Germline V CDR1 and CDR2: LNHDA, SQIVND (reference sequence). V lost 3 bases and J lost 0, with 9 bases in between. CDR3 amino acids: CASSIGTGSNQPQHF. DNA of the CDR3: TGTGCCAGTAGTATTGGAACGGGTAGCAATCAGCCCCAGCATTTT.

This rearrangement joins TRBV4-3 to TRBJ2-2; unclear D gene. CDR3 size: 15 residues. V lost 0 bases and J lost 4, with 9 bases in between. CDR1 is LGHNA, CDR2 YSLEER, per germline. CDR3: CASSQDYPRTGELFF. DNA for the CDR3: TGCGCCAGCAGCCAAGATTACCCCCGCACCGGGGAGCTGTTTTTT.

V and J are TRBV19 and TRBJ2-7; a weak D match, TRBD1 (5 bases). V lost 4 bases to trimming and J lost 1 base, with 8 bases between them. The CDR3 is 13 amino acids. From germline, CDR1 is LNHDA and CDR2 SQIVND (reference sequence). The CDR3 DNA reads TGTGCCAGTAGTAGCAGGACATCCTACGAGCAGTACTTC. Amino acids: CASSSRTSYEQYF.

The rearrangement uses TRBV5-1 and TRBJ2-2; possibly TRBD1 for D (6 bases). There are 15 residues in the CDR3. Trimming stripped 3 bases from V and 5 bases from J, with 14 bases between. Germline V gene sequence: CDR1 SGHRS, CDR2 YFSETQ. The CDR3 nucleotides read TGCGCCAGCAGCTCAGGGGAAAGGGGGACCGGGGAGCTGTTTTTT. Residues: CASSSGERGTGELFF.